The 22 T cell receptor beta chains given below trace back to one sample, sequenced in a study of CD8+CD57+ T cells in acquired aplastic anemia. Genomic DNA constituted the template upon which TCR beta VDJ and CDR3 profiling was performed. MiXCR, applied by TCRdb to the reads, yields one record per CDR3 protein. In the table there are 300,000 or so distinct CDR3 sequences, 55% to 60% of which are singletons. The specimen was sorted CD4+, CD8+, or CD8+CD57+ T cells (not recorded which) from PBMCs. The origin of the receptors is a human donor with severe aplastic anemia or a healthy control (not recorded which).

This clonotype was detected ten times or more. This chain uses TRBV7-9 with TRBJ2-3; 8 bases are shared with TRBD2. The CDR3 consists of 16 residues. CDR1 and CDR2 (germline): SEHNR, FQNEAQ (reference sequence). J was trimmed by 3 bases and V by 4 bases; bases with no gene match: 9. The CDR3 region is CASSSRGGGQTDTQYF. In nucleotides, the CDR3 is TGTGCCAGCAGCTCCCGGGGGGGGGGCCAAACAGATACGCAGTATTTT. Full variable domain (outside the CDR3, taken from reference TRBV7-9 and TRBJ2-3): DTGVSQNPRHKITKRGQNVTFRCDPISEHNRLYWYRQTLGQGPEFLTYFQNEAQLEKSRLLSDRFSAERPKGSFSTLEIQRTEQGDSAMYLCASSSRGGGQTDTQYFGPGTRLTVL.

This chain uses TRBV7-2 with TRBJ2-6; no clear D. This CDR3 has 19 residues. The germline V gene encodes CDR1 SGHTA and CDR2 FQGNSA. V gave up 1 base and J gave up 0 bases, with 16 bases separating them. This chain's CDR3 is CASSLDGSVTFSGANVLTF. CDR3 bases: TGTGCCAGCAGCTTAGATGGCAGCGTTACGTTCTCTGGGGCCAACGTCCTGACTTTC. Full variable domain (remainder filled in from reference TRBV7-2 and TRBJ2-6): GAGVSQSPSNKVTEKGKDVELRCDPISGHTALYWYRQSLGQGLEFLIYFQGNSAPDKSGLPSDRFSAERTGGSVSTLTIQRTQQEDSAVYLCASSLDGSVTFSGANVLTFGAGSRLTVL.

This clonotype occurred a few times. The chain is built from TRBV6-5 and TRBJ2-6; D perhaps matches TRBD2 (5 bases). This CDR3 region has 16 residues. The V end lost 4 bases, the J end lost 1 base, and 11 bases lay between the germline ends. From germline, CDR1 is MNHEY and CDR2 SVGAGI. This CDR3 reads CASSWSLGSGANVLTF. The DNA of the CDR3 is TGTGCCAGCAGTTGGTCACTAGGATCTGGGGCCAACGTCCTGACTTTC.

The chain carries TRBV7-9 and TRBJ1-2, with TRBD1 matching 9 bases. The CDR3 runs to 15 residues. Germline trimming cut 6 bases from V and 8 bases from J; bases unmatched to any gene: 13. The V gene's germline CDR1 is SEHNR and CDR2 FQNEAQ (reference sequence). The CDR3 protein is CASRPGTGMVKGYTF. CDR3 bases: TGTGCCAGCAGACCCGGGACAGGGATGGTCAAAGGCTACACCTTC.

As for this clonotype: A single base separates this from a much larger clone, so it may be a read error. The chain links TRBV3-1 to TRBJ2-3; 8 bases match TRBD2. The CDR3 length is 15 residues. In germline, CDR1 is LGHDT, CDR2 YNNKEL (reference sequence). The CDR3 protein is CASSKRGPHTDAQYF. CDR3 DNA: TGTGCCAGCAGCAAGCGGGGGCCCCACACAGATGCGCAGTATTTT.

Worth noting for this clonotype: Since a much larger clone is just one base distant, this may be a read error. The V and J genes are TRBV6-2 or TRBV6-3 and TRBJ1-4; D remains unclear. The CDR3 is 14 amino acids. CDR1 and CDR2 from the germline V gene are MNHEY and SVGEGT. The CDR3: CVSSWLGLNEKLFF. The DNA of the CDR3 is TGTGTCAGCAGTTGGCTGGGTCTCAATGAAAAACTGTTTTTT.

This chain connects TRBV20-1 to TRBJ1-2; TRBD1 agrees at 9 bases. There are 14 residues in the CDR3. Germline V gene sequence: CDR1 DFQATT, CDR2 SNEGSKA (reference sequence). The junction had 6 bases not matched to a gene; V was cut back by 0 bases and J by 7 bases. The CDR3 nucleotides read TGCAGTGCTAGAGATCCGAGGACAGGGGCTGGCTACACCTTC. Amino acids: CSARDPRTGAGYTF.

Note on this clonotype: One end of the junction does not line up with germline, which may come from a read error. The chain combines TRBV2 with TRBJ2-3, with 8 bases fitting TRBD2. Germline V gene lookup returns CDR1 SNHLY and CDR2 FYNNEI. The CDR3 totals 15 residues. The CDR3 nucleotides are TGTGCCAGCGGCTCGAGCGGGAGTAGCACAGATGCGCAGTATTTT. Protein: CASGSSGSSTDAQYF.

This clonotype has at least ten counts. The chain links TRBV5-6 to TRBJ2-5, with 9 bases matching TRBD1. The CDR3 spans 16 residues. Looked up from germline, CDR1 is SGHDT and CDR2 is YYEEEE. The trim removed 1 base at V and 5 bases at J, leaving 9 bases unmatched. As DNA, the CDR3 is TGTGCCAGCAGCTTGTGGGGACAGGGTGCGGCGGAGACCCAGTACTTC. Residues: CASSLWGQGAAETQYF.

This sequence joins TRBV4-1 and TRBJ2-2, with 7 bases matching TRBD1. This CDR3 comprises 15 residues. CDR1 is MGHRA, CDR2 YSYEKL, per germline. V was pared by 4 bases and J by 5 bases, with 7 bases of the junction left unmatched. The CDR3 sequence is CASSLRQGRTGELFF. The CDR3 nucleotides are TGCGCCAGCAGCCTTCGACAGGGACGGACCGGGGAGCTGTTTTTT.

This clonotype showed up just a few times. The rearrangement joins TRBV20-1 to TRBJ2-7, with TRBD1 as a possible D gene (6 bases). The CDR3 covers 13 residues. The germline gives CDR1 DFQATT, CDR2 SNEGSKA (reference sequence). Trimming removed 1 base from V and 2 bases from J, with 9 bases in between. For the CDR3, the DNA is TGCAGTGCTAGAGGGACAGAGCCCTACGAGCAGTACTTC. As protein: CSARGTEPYEQYF.

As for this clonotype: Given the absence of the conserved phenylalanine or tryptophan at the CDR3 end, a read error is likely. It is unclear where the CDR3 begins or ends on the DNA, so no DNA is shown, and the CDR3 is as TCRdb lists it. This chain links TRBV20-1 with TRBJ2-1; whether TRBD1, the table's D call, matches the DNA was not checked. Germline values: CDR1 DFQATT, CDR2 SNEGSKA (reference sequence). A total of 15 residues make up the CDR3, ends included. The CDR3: CSATPVGPSTGDPLL.

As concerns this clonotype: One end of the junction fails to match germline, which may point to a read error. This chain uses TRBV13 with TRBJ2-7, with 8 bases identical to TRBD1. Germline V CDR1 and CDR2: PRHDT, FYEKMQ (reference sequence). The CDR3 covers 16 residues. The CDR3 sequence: CASSQGAGRGIYEQYF. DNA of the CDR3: TGCGCCAGCAGCCAGGGGGCGGGGCGGGGCATCTACGAGCAGTACTTC.

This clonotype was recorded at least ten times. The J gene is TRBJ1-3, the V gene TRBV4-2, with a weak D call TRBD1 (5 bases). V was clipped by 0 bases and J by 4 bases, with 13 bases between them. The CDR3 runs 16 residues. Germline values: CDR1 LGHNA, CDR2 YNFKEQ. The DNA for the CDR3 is TGTGCCAGCAGCCAAGATCACGACGGGGGAGGAAACACCATATATTTT. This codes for CASSQDHDGGGNTIYF.

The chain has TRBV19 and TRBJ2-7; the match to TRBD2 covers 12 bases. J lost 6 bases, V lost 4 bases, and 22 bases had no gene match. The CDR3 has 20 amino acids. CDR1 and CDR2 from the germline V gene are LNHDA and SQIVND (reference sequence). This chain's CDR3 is CASSSLTAGATSGSVGEQYF. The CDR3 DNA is TGTGCCAGTAGTAGCCTGACAGCTGGGGCGACTAGCGGGAGTGTAGGCGAGCAGTACTTC.

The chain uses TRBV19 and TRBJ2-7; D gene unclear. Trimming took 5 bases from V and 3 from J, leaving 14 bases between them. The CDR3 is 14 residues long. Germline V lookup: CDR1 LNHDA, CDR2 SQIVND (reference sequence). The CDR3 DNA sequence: TGTGCCAGTAGTGCCGGGTGGGGAAACTACGAGCAGTACTTC. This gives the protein CASSAGWGNYEQYF.

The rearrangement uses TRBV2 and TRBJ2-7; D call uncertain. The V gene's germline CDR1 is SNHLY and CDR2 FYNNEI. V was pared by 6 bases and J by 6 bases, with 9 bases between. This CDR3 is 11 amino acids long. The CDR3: CASRARAEQYF. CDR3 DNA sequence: TGTGCCAGCAGAGCTAGGGCCGAGCAGTACTTC.

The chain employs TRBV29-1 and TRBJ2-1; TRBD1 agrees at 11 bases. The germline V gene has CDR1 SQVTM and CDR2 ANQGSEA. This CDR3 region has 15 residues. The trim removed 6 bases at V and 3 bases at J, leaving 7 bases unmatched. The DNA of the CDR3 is TGCAGCGTGGGGAGGGGGACAGGGGGCTACAATGAGCAGTTCTTC. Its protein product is CSVGRGTGGYNEQFF.

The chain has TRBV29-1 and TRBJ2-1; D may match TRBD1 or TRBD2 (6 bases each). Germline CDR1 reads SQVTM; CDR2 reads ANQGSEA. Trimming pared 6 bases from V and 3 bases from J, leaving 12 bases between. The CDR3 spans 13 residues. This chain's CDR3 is CSVEGGLYNEQFF. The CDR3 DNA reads TGCAGCGTCGAGGGGGGCCTCTACAATGAGCAGTTCTTC.

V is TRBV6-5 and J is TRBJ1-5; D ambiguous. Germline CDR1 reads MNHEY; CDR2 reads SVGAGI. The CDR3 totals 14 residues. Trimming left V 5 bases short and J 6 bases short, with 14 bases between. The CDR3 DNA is TGTGCCAGCAGTGAACTGGGAATAGGTCAGCCCCAGCATTTT. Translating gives CASSELGIGQPQHF.

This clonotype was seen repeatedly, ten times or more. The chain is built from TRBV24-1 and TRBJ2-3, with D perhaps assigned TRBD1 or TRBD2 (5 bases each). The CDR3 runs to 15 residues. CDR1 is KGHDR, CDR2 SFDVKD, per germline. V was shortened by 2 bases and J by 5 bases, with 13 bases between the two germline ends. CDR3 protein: CATSDWDGAGDTQYF. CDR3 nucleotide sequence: TGTGCCACCAGTGATTGGGACGGGGCGGGAGATACGCAGTATTTT.

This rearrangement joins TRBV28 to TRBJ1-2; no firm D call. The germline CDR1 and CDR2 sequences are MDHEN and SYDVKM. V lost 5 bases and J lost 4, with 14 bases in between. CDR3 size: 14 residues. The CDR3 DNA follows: TGTGCCAGCAGTCCAGTCCCTTCCCGCTATGGCTACACCTTC. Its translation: CASSPVPSRYGYTF.